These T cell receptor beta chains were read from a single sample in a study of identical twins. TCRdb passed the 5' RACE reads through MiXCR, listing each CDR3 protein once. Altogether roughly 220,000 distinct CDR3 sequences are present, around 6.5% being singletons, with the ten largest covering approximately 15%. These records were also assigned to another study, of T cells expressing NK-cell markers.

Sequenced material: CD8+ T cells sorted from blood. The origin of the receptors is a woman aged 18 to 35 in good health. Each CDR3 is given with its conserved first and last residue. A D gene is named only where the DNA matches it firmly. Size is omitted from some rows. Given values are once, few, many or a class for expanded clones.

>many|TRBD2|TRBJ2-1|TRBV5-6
TGTGCCAGCAGCTCGGGACTAGCGGCCAATGAGCAGTTCTTC
CASSSGLAANEQFF
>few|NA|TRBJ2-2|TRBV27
TGTGCCAGCAGTTTAGTAGAGGCCACCGGGGAGCTGTTTTTT
CASSLVEATGELFF
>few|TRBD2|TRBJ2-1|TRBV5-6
TGTGCCAGCAGCCCGAGATTTCTAGCGGGGGGATACAATGAGCAGTTCTTC
CASSPRFLAGGYNEQFF
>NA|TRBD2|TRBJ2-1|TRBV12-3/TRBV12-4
TGTGCCAGCAGTGAAATTGGGGCTAGCGGGAGGAACAATGAGCAGTTCTTC
CASSEIGASGRNNEQFF
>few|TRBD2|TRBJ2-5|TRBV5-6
TGTGCCAGCAGCTCGACACTAGCGGGGGGGCTGGCCCAGTACTTC
CASSSTLAGGLAQYF
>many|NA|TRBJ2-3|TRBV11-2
TGTGCCAGCAGCTCCTTGATGGAGCTTCTTCCTAGCACAGATACGCAGTATTTT
CASSSLMELLPSTDTQYF
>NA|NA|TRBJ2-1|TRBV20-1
TGCAGTGCTAGAGATAAAGCACGTGCCTACAATGAGCAGTTCTTC
CSARDKARAYNEQFF
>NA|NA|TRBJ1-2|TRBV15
TGTGCCACCAGCAGTATTGGGCCAGGTGACTACACCTTC
CATSSIGPGDYTF
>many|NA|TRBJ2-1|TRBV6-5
TGTGCCAGCAGTTACAGGGGTCAAGAGCAGTTCTTC
CASSYRGQEQFF
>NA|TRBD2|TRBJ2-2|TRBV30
TGTGCCTGGAGTCACGGGAGGGCCACCGGGGAGCTGTTTTTT
CAWSHGRATGELFF
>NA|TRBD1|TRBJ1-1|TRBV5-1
TGCGCCAGCAGCTTGGGACAGGGGGTAAACACTGAAGCTTTCTTT
CASSLGQGVNTEAFF
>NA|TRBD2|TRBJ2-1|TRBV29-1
TGCAGCGTTGAGCGGCTAGCGGGAGGTCTTGAGCAGTTCTTC
CSVERLAGGLEQFF
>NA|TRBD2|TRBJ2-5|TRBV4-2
TGTGCCAGCAGCCAAGAGGCCAGCGGGGGCGTACAAGAGACCCAGTACTTC
CASSQEASGGVQETQYF
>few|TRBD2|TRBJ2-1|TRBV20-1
TGCAGTTACCCCGGGACTAGCGGTTCGGGTGAGCAGTTCTTC
CSYPGTSGSGEQFF
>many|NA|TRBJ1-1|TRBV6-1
TGTGCCAGCACCCAATCCGGGGGAAACATGAACACTGAAGCTTTCTTT
CASTQSGGNMNTEAFF
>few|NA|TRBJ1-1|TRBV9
TGTGCCAGCAGCGGCCGGGACGGAAACACTGAAGCTTTCTTT
CASSGRDGNTEAFF
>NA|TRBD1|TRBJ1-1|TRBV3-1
TGTGCCAGCAGGCCACAGGGGAGGTACACGAACACTGAAGCTTTCTTT
CASRPQGRYTNTEAFF
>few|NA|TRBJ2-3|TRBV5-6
TGTGCCAGCAGCTTCCATGGGCCGAGCACAGATACGCAGTATTTT
CASSFHGPSTDTQYF